This T cell receptor (beta chain) was captured in a study of T cell responses to AZD1222 COVID-19 vaccine. Study information: Pooled samples include second doses given at about 4 or 12 weeks.

V lost 5 bases and J 4 bases, leaving 5 bases between the germline ends. The CDR3 sequence is 12 residues long. Looked up from germline, CDR1 is SGHTA and CDR2 is FQGNSA. Study results and caveats: Within unmutated variant regions lay the reported targets of nearly half of spike-specific TCRs. Compared with day 0, the breadth and depth of the Spike-specific TCR repertoire rose significantly after two doses of AZD1222. Sampled repertoires all dated from after the peak T cell response.

The protocol was immunoSEQ multiplex PCR, while the TCRdb copy is restricted to in-frame clones and leaves out a portion. This table has roughly 170,000 clones, 88% appearing once. As for this clone: Its antigen remains unidentified.

The sequencing here drew on peripheral blood, taken on day 0 of AZD1222 vaccination. The receptor was derived from an adult in good health. J is TRBJ1-4 and V is TRBV7-2, with D unresolved. The CDR3 nucleotides are TGTGCCAGCAGCCCGTATAATGAAAAACTGTTTTTT. Translation: CASSPYNEKLFF.